The next 3 T cell receptor beta chains were all read from a single sample in a study of a mutant IDH1 vaccine in newly diagnosed glioma. As to time point: week 47, end of study. All doses held 300 ug of mutant IDH1 20-mer peptide, with topical imiquimod. For these receptors, no antigen is known. TCRdb's table, derived via immunoSEQ multiplex PCR, lists solely in-frame clones and lacks some. The sample holds about 56,000 clones; over 80% are singletons and the top ten take approximately 3.4%. The starting material was PBMCs, obtained from a glioma patient whose treatment included an IDH1 peptide vaccine. The receptors here all came from a woman aged 50 to 65 with glioma.

The chain employs TRBV6-1 and TRBJ1-6; tentative D call: TRBD1 (6 bases). CDR1 MNHNS and CDR2 SASEGT come from the germline V gene. This CDR3 is 15 amino acids long. V lost 6 bases to trimming and J lost 5 bases, with 14 bases between them. CDR3 loop: CASRPNSGDNSPLHF. The CDR3 bases are TGTGCCAGCAGGCCAAATTCAGGGGATAATTCACCCCTCCACTTT.

This chain joins TRBV6-1 and TRBJ2-7, with 9 bases that match TRBD1. Germline V gene data show CDR1 as MNHNS and CDR2 as SASEGT. V shed 8 bases and J 4 bases; nucleotides not matched to a gene: 12. CDR3 length: 15 residues. The CDR3 sequence: CASSDAGTGLYEQYF. The CDR3 DNA follows: TGTGCCAGCTCGGATGCAGGGACAGGGTTATACGAGCAGTACTTC.

This rearrangement joins TRBV4-1 to TRBJ1-2; D not resolved. This CDR3 comprises 12 residues. Germline lookup yields CDR1 MGHRA and CDR2 YSYEKL. The germline V and J ends were trimmed by 5 bases and 4 bases, with 8 bases remaining between them. In DNA, the CDR3 is TGCGCCAGCAGCTCGACGGGCTATGGCTACACCTTC. It translates to CASSSTGYGYTF.